The 17 T cell receptor beta chains presented below share a single source sample, sequenced in a study of shared clonotypes between healthy human individuals (dated by TCRdb to about 2020). Libraries were made using the immunoSEQ multiplex PCR assay. Imported from immuneACCESS, the table was reduced by TCRdb to in-frame sequences with V and J called. These copies leave out some clones; in studies compared against another copy, an unresolved V gene accounts for under half, and the cause of the remainder is not known. For this sample there are under 1,100,000 clones; about 76% appear just once. Together, the top ten hold 1.4% of the sample. The sample was memory CD4+ T cells sorted from blood. The sample's cell subset or site label, in plain terms: CD45RA-negative fraction. The receptors stem from a man in his late teens or twenties in good health.

The chain recombines TRBV6-1 with TRBJ2-5; TRBD2 aligns across 8 bases. The CDR3 length is 15 residues. From germline, CDR1 is MNHNS and CDR2 SASEGT. J gave up 2 bases and V 8 bases, and 10 bases lay outside the gene matches. The CDR3 spells CASARGGGPQETQYF. CDR3 DNA: TGTGCCAGCGCACGGGGCGGGGGGCCTCAAGAGACCCAGTACTTC.

This clone was seen many times. Other DNA sequences in the same sample also yield this CDR3. The chain joins TRBV11-2 to TRBJ1-1; no reliable D call. CDR3 length: 13 residues. Germline V gene sequence: CDR1 SGHAT, CDR2 FQNNGV. V was trimmed by 1 base and J by 7 bases, leaving 10 bases between them. CDR3 region: CASSLGAPREAFF. DNA of the CDR3: TGTGCCAGCAGCTTAGGGGCGCCCCGTGAAGCTTTCTTT.

The chain joins TRBV7-9 to TRBJ1-1; D may be TRBD1 (6 bases). The CDR3 contains 14 residues. CDR1 and CDR2 (germline): SEHNR, FQNEAQ (reference sequence). Trimming took 5 bases from V and 1 from J, leaving 11 bases between them. The CDR3 spells CASSTQGRNTEAFF. The CDR3 region has the DNA TGTGCCAGCAGCACTCAGGGGAGGAACACTGAAGCTTTCTTT. The full variable domain, completed using reference TRBV7-9 and TRBJ1-1, is DTGVSQNPRHKITKRGQNVTFRCDPISEHNRLYWYRQTLGQGPEFLTYFQNEAQLEKSRLLSDRFSAERPKGSFSTLEIQRTEQGDSAMYLCASSTQGRNTEAFFGQGTRLTVV.

The chain couples TRBV27 to TRBJ1-2; 11 positions agree with TRBD1. The CDR3 loop spans 14 amino acids. V lost 5 bases to trimming and J lost 4 bases; unmatched junction nucleotides: 3. The germline V gene encodes CDR1 MNHEY and CDR2 SMNVEV (reference sequence). In DNA, the CDR3 is TGTGCCAGCAGTACCGGGACAGGGGGCTATGGCTACACCTTC. It specifies CASSTGTGGYGYTF.

This rearrangement joins TRBV7-9 to TRBJ1-4; TRBD1 matches at 10 bases. The CDR3 has 15 residues. V dropped 3 bases and J dropped 7; count of bases not matched to a gene: 5. Germline values: CDR1 SEHNR, CDR2 FQNEAQ (reference sequence). The CDR3 DNA is TGTGCCAGCAGCTTTGGCGGGACAGGGGCTGAAAAACTGTTTTTT. Translation: CASSFGGTGAEKLFF.

V and J are TRBV7-3 and TRBJ2-1; a possible D gene is TRBD2 (5 bases). Germline V gives CDR1 SGHTA, CDR2 FQGTGA. CDR3 length equals 15 residues. Trimming cost V 6 bases and J 6 bases, with 18 bases left between them. CDR3 DNA sequence: TGTGCCAGCAGTCCGCAGGCGGGCCGTCCCAATGAGCAGTTCTTC. It translates to CASSPQAGRPNEQFF.

V gene TRBV5-1 combines with J gene TRBJ2-5, with 9 bases identical to TRBD1. V shed 4 bases, J shed 5 bases, and the junction held 15 bases outside the gene matches. The germline gives CDR1 SGHRS, CDR2 YFSETQ. The CDR3 is made up of 17 amino acids. Written as DNA, the CDR3 is TGCGCCAGCAGCACGGGACAGGGCGCCCTAGGGCTGGAGACCCAGTACTTC. Protein: CASSTGQGALGLETQYF.

This clone was counted between two and nine times. The CDR3 region is CASSQTGRDEKLFF. CDR3 coding DNA: TGTGCCAGCAGCCAAACGGGGAGGGATGAAAAACTGTTTTTT. The rearrangement uses TRBV14 and TRBJ1-4; unclear D gene. With 2 bases removed from V and 6 bases from J, the gap between germline ends came to 10 bases. The CDR3 totals 14 residues. Looked up from germline, CDR1 is SGHDN and CDR2 is FVKESK.

This clone came up once. The rearrangement links TRBV5-1 to TRBJ2-1; weak D call: TRBD1 (5 bases). Germline V lookup: CDR1 SGHRS, CDR2 YFSETQ. V lost 3 bases and J 1 base, leaving 11 bases between the germline ends. The CDR3 totals 15 residues. DNA for the CDR3: TGCGCCAGCAGCTCTGGTGACAGTTCCTACAATGAGCAGTTCTTC. Encoded protein: CASSSGDSSYNEQFF.

The rearrangement links TRBV6-5 to TRBJ2-3; 9 bases map to TRBD2. The CDR3 has 14 amino acids. V dropped 7 bases and J dropped 2; count of bases not matched to a gene: 4. Per the germline V gene, CDR1 is MNHEY and CDR2 is SVGAGI. The CDR3 nucleotides are TGTGCCAGCAAGCGGGGGGTCTACACAGATACGCAGTATTTT. As protein: CASKRGVYTDTQYF.

The V call is TRBV27, the J call TRBJ1-6, with D perhaps TRBD1 (5 bases). This CDR3 is built from 15 residues. Germline CDR1 MNHEY, CDR2 SMNVEV (reference sequence). V was cut by 8 bases and J by 7 bases, with 18 bases left in between. In DNA, the CDR3 is TGTGCCAGCCAACTCATTTGGGGGGGAAATTCACCCCTCCACTTT. Translation gives CASQLIWGGNSPLHF.

V usage is TRBV11-3 and J usage is TRBJ2-7; 13 nucleotides agree with TRBD2. This CDR3 has 15 amino acids. The germline V gene has CDR1 SGHNT and CDR2 YENEEA. V lost 5 bases, J lost 3 bases, and 4 bases stayed unmatched. This chain's CDR3 is CASSLGLAGVYEQYF. CDR3 coding DNA: TGTGCCAGCAGCCTTGGACTAGCGGGAGTCTACGAGCAGTACTTC.

This chain uses TRBV6-1 with TRBJ2-7; 8 nucleotides align to TRBD2. Germline assignment: CDR1 MNHNS and CDR2 SASEGT. The J segment lost 0 bases and the V segment lost 6 bases, leaving 4 bases of the junction unmatched. CDR3 length: 14 amino acids. The CDR3 reads CASSRGGASYEQYF. CDR3 nucleotides: TGTGCCAGCAGCCGGGGGGGGGCCTCCTACGAGCAGTACTTC.

The chain uses TRBV5-1 and TRBJ1-2; the D is unclear. V shed 6 bases and J shed 4 bases, with 22 bases lying between them. Per germline, CDR1 SGHRS and CDR2 YFSETQ. The CDR3 consists of 16 residues. The chain's CDR3 is CASTLDGDEGVYGYTF. In DNA, the CDR3 is TGCGCCAGCACCCTGGATGGGGATGAAGGCGTCTATGGCTACACCTTC. Full variable domain (remainder filled in from reference TRBV5-1 and TRBJ1-2): KAGVTQTPRYLIKTRGQQVTLSCSPISGHRSVSWYQQTPGQGLQFLFEYFSETQRNKGNFPGRFSGRQFSNSRSEMNVSTLELGDSALYLCASTLDGDEGVYGYTFGSGTRLTVV.

The chain is built from TRBV2 and TRBJ1-4; D gene unclear. V was clipped by 6 bases and J by 5 bases, with 7 bases between them. Germline V gene lookup returns CDR1 SNHLY and CDR2 FYNNEI. The CDR3 runs to 12 residues. The CDR3 region is CASRYLNEKLFF. The CDR3 coding sequence is TGTGCCAGCAGATACTTGAATGAAAAACTGTTTTTT.

V usage is TRBV11-2 and J usage is TRBJ2-3; 10 bases are shared with TRBD2. V lost 5 bases, J lost 6 bases, and 8 bases stayed unmatched. The germline gives CDR1 SGHAT, CDR2 FQNNGV. The CDR3 consists of 15 residues. The CDR3 protein is CASSRTGTSADTQYF. The CDR3 nucleotides read TGTGCCAGCAGCCGGACCGGGACTAGCGCGGATACGCAGTATTTT.

The rearrangement uses TRBV5-3 and TRBJ1-3, with a tentative D call TRBD1 (5 bases). TRBV5-3 is an open reading frame, and its role is uncertain. The CDR3 length is 14 residues. V lost 4 bases, J lost 7 bases, and 15 bases lay in between. The CDR3 DNA sequence: TGTGCCAGAAGCCCTACTTCGACAGCTAACACCATATATTTT. It specifies CARSPTSTANTIYF.